The following is a T cell receptor (beta chain) sequence with its context. As yet, its antigen is unknown. Expansion of antigen-specific CD4+ T cells with viral peptide pools was carried out by the ViraFEST assay before sequencing. At the end of about 10 days of culture, CD4+ T cells were isolated. A positive SARS-CoV-2 PCR test fell between March and December 2020. Cells had half their medium changed to IL-2 medium on days 3 and 7. V was shortened by 3 bases and J by 4 bases, with 10 bases between the two germline ends. The CDR3 covers 13 residues. The data stem from a study of vaccination effects on CD4 cells after COVID-19. Study-level background: Samples came 142 and 148 days after COVID-19 diagnosis, before vaccination. Study-level findings and limits: Mainly new vaccine-induced clones made up the post-vaccine spike-reactive clones in convalescents.

Only in-frame clones appear in the TCRdb table, and some are missing; sequencing was by immunoSEQ multiplex PCR. The sample lists about 27,000 clones; 69% were seen once. The rearrangement links TRBV12-3 or TRBV12-4 to TRBJ2-7; D is ambiguous. This sequence originates from a human donor who had a prior SARS-CoV-2 infection. The sequences come from CD4+ T cells from PBMCs cultured with SARS-CoV-2 spike peptides, collected before COVID-19 vaccination. The CDR3 region is CASSFPNLYEQYF. DNA of the CDR3: TGTGCCAGCAGTTTTCCCAATCTATACGAGCAGTACTTC.